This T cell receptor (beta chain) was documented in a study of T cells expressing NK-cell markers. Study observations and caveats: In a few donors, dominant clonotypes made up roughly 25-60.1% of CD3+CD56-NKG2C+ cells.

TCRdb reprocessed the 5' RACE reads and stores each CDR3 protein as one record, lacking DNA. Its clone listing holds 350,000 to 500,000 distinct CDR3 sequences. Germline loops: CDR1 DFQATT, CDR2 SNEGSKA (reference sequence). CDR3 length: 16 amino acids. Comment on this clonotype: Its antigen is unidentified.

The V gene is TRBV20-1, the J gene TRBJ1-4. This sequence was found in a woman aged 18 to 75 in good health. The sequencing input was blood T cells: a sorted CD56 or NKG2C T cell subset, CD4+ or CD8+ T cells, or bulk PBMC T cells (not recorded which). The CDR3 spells CSARDQETPTNEKLFF.